This T cell receptor (beta chain) was captured in a study of blood T cell repertoires in COVID-19. Study summary: Material from acute and convalescent COVID-19 was sourced from the United States, Italy and Spain.

The assay was immunoSEQ multiplex PCR, and TCRdb's table has in-frame clones only and misses some. The table shows under 300,000 clones, with roughly 87% occurring only once. V lost 2 bases and J lost 6, with 11 bases in between. Germline V gives CDR1 MNHEY, CDR2 SMNVEV (reference sequence). This CDR3 is 14 amino acids long. Sequencing used peripheral blood. The J gene is TRBJ2-4, the V gene TRBV27, with D perhaps matching TRBD1 (7 bases). This sequence was found in a man in his fifties or sixties who had recovered from COVID-19. CDR3 loop: CASSLGQGGNIQYF. CDR3 nucleotides: TGTGCCAGCAGTTTAGGGCAGGGGGGAAACATTCAGTACTTC.